The subject of this entry is one T cell receptor (beta chain). The antigen is not known. Frozen PBMC stocks contributed 2 to 2.5 micrograms of genomic DNA to the TCR beta libraries. Germline assignment: CDR1 SEHNR and CDR2 FQNEAQ (reference sequence). This CDR3 spans 14 amino acids. With 3 bases removed from V and 5 bases from J, the gap between germline ends came to 13 bases. The sample is drawn from a study of cytotoxic CD8 clonotypes in ibrutinib-treated CLL. Sequencing used immunoSEQ multiplex PCR; TCRdb keeps in-frame clones, though not all of them. In the table there are 150,000 or so clones, approximately 80% of which are singletons. Study-wide points: Sustained-remission patients were sampled at one set of times and progressing patients at different ones.

V and J are TRBV7-9 and TRBJ1-1; TRBD1 might be the D (5 bases). This TCR came from a human donor with chronic lymphocytic leukemia. The sample was PBMCs, taken after 12 months of ibrutinib treatment. The CDR3 nucleotides are TGTGCCAGCAGCTTGCAGGGAATTGAGACTGAAGCTTTCTTT. Protein product: CASSLQGIETEAFF. The complete variable domain, with remaining parts taken from reference TRBV7-9 and TRBJ1-1, reads DTGVSQNPRHKITKRGQNVTFRCDPISEHNRLYWYRQTLGQGPEFLTYFQNEAQLEKSRLLSDRFSAERPKGSFSTLEIQRTEQGDSAMYLCASSLQGIETEAFFGQGTRLTVV.